This section outlines one T cell receptor beta chain sequence together with its context. V shed 8 bases, J shed 6 bases, and the junction held 7 bases outside the gene matches. The CDR3 runs 13 residues. The data were obtained in a study of blood T cell repertoires in COVID-19. Across the study: Both acute and convalescent COVID-19 samples were obtained from the United States, Italy and Spain. Nucleic acid was either cDNA or gDNA, and it came from T cells, B-cell-depleted T cells, or PBMCs.

Authors' methods: Estimation of nucleated cell counts relied on the amplification of reference gene primers. Assay: immunoSEQ multiplex PCR; the TCRdb copy retains only in-frame clones and omits some. That table furnishes V, J and clone size, whereas the DNA furnished D and trimming. The sample shows roughly 200,000 clones, 81% of them seen only once. Sequencing was carried out using peripheral blood. This clonotype was obtained from a woman aged 80 or over with acute or convalescent COVID-19. The rearrangement uses TRBV12-3 or TRBV12-4 and TRBJ1-2; 9 nucleotides match TRBD1. The chain's CDR3 is CASELTGGNGYTF. The DNA of the CDR3 is TGTGCCAGCGAATTAACAGGGGGCAATGGCTACACCTTC.